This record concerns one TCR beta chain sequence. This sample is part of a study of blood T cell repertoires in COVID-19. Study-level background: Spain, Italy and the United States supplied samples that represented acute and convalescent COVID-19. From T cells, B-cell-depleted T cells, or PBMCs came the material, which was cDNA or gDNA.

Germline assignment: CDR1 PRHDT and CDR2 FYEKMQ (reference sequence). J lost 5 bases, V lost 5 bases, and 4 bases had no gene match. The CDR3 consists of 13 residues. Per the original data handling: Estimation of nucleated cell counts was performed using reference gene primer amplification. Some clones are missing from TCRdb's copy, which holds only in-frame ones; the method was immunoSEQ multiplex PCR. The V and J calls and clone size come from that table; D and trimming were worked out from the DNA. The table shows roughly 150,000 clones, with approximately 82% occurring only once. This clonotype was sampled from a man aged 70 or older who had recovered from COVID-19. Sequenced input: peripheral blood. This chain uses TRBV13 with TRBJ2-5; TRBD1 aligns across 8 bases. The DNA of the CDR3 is TGTGCCAGCAGCCGAAGACAGGGGGAGACCCAGTACTTC. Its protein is CASSRRQGETQYF.